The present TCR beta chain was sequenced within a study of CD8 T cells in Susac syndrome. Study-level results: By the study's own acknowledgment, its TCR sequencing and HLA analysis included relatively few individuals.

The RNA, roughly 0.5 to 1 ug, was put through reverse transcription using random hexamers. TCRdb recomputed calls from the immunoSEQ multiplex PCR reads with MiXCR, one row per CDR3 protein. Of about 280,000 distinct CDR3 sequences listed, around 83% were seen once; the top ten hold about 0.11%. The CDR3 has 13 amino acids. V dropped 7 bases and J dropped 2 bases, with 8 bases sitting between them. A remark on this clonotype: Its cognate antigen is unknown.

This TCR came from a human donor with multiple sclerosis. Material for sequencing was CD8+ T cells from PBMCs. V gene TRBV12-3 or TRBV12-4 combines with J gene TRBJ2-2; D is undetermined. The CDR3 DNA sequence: TGTGCCAGCACCACAGTAAACACCGGGGAGCTGTTTTTT. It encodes CASTTVNTGELFF.